A single T cell receptor beta chain is shown here with its context. Its antigen is currently not known. The record has no base qualities; no much larger clone is one base away. The data are from a study of OX40 agonist ivuxolimab in advanced cancers. Background for the entire study: The costimulatory receptor OX40 (CD134) was targeted by ivuxolimab, a fully human IgG2 agonistic monoclonal antibody. Of the roughly 50 dose-escalation patients, hepatocellular carcinoma was present in about 20, melanoma in roughly 15, renal cell carcinoma in 9 and head and neck cancer in 9. Three dose-escalation patients achieved partial responses, one with hepatocellular carcinoma and two with cutaneous melanoma. The dose-escalation cohort was about 83% male with a mean age of roughly 62 years, ranging from 23 to 79. Prior anti-PD-1, anti-PD-L1 or anti-CTLA-4 therapy was permitted, and checkpoint inhibitors had been received by roughly 42% of dose-escalation patients. The monotherapy dose-escalation portion (N ≈ 52 patients) of the phase I ivuxolimab trial is reported in the paper. The purpose of peripheral TCRbeta sequencing was to test whether ivuxolimab changed TCR sequence diversity and led to clonal T-cell expansion. Intravenous ivuxolimab was administered to patients every 2 weeks at six dose levels: 0.01, 0.1, 0.3, 1.5, 3 and 10 mg/kg.

On the study overall, not on this receptor specifically: The antigen specificity of the peripheral T cells that underwent clonal expansion was not determined. After ivuxolimab, more expanded clones were found on average in CD8+ T cells than in CD4+ T cells. Clonal expansion of both CD4+ and CD8+ blood T cells was observed from baseline to week 6 at doses 0.1 to 3.0 mg/kg. In partial responders in the 0.1-3.0 mg/kg groups, normalized peripheral clonal expansion was found to be among the lowest, especially among CD8+ T cells. Low levels of normalized T-cell clonal expansion were also seen in some nonresponding patients.

The trial excluded patients who had a history of autoimmune disease or were on systemic immunosuppression. Peripheral blood for TCR sequencing was drawn from every dose cohort at baseline, at cycle 4 day 1 and at cycle 7 day 1. The samples were taken from a phase I, first-in-human, multicenter, open-label dose-escalation trial of ivuxolimab. Adults with locally advanced or metastatic melanoma, renal cell, hepatocellular, or head and neck squamous cell carcinoma were enrolled in the trial. Before TCR sequencing, CD4+ T cells and CD8+ T cells were sorted from peripheral blood as separate populations. CDR1 MNHEY and CDR2 SVGAGI are derived from the germline V gene. Taken from cysteine to phenylalanine, the CDR3 has 15 residues. The sequence is cut down to CDR3 DNA, 45 bases in frame from base 1. V lost 5 bases and J lost 9 bases; the stretch between them is 23 bases long. To sequence the TCRbeta CDR3 region, genomic DNA was isolated from the sorted cells. TCRbeta CDR3 regions were sequenced using the immunoSEQ Assay. The table comes from immuneACCESS by way of TCRdb, which keeps in-frame sequences with V and J called. Part of the clones is missing from these tables; in studies checked, under half for an unresolved V gene and the rest for unknown reasons. The sample table holds around 66,000 clones, of which 75% to 90% were seen once. Roughly 4% of the sample is held by the ten biggest clonotypes.

The specimen comprised CD4+ or CD8+ T cells sorted from blood, sampled in a trial of the OX40 agonist ivuxolimab. In this chain, TRBV6-5 is recombined with TRBJ2-7; the D gene is perhaps TRBD1, on 5 matching bases. This receptor was identified in an adult with an advanced solid tumor such as melanoma, head and neck, liver or kidney cancer. CDR3 region: CASSGRDYPPTLQYF. The nucleotide sequence is TGTGCCAGCAGTGGCAGGGATTATCCTCCTACTCTGCAGTACTTC.